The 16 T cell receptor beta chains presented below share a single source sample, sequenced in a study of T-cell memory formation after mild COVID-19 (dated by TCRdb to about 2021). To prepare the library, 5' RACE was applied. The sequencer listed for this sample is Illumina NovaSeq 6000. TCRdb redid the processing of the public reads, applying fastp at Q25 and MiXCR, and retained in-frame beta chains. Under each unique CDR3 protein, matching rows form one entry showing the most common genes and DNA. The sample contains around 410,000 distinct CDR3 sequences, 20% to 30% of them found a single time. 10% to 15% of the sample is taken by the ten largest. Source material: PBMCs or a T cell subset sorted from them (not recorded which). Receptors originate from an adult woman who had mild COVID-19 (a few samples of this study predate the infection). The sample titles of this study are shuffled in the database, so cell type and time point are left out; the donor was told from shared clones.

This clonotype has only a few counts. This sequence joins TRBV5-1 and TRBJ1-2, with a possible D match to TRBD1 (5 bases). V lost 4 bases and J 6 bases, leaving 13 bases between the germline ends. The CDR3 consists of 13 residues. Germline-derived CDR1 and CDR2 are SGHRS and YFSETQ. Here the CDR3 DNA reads TGCGCCAGCAGCGGATTCAGGGTGGATGGCTACACCTTC. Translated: CASSGFRVDGYTF.

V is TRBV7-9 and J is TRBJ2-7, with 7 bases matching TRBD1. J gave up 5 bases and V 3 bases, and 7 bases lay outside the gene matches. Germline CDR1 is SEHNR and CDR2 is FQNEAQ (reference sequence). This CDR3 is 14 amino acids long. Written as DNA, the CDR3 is TGTGCCAGCAGCTTTGGACAGGAGTTCAACGAGCAGTACTTC. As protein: CASSFGQEFNEQYF.

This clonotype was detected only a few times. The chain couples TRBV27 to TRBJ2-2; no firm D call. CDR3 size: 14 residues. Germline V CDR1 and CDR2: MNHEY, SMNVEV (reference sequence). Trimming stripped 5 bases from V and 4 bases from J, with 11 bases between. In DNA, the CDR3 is TGTGCCAGCAGTCCCCCCTACAGCACCGGGGAGCTGTTTTTT. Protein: CASSPPYSTGELFF.

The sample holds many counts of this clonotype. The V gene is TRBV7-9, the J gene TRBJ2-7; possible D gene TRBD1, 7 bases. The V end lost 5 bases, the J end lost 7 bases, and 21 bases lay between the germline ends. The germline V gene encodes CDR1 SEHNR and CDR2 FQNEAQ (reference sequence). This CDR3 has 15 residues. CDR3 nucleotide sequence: TGTGCCAGCAGCGACACAAATGAGGGGGCGGGGGAGCAGTACTTC. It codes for CASSDTNEGAGEQYF.

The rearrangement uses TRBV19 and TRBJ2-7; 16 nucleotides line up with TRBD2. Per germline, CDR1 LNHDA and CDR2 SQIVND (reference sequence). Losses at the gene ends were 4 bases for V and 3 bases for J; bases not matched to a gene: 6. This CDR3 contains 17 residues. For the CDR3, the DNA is TGTGCCAGTAGTACCGGGACTAGCGGGAGGGCCGGCTACGAGCAGTACTTC. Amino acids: CASSTGTSGRAGYEQYF.

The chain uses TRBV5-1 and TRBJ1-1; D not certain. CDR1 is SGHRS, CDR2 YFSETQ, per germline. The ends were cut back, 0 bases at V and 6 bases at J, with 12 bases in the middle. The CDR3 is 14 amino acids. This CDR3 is CASSLGQPRAEAFF. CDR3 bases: TGCGCCAGCAGCTTGGGGCAGCCGCGGGCTGAAGCTTTCTTT.

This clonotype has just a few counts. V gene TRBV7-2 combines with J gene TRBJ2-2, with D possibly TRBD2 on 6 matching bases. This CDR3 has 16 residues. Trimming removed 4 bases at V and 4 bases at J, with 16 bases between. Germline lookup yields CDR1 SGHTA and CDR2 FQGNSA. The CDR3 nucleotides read TGTGCCAGCAGCTCCGTTCCTATGGGGGGCACCGGGGAGCTGTTTTTT. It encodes CASSSVPMGGTGELFF. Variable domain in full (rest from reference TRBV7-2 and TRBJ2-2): GAGVSQSPSNKVTEKGKDVELRCDPISGHTALYWYRQSLGQGLEFLIYFQGNSAPDKSGLPSDRFSAERTGGSVSTLTIQRTQQEDSAVYLCASSSVPMGGTGELFFGEGSRLTVL.

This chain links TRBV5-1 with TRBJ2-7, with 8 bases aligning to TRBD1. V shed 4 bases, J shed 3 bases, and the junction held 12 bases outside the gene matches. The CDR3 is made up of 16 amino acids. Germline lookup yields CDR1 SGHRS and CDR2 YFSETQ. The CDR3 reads CASSTTPGQEYYEQYF. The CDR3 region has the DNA TGCGCCAGCAGCACGACCCCGGGACAGGAATACTACGAGCAGTACTTC.

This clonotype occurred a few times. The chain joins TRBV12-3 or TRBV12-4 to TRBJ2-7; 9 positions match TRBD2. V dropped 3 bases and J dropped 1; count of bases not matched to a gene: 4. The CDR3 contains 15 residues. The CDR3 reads CASSFRAGGSYEQYF. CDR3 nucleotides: TGTGCCAGCAGTTTTAGGGCGGGAGGGTCCTACGAGCAGTACTTC.

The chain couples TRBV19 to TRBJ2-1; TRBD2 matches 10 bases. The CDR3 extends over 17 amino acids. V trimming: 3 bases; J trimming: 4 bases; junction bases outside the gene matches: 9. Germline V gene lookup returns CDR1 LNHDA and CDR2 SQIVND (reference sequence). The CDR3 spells CASSMGPSGSVYNEQFF. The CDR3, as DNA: TGTGCCAGTAGTATGGGCCCTAGCGGGAGTGTATACAATGAGCAGTTCTTC.

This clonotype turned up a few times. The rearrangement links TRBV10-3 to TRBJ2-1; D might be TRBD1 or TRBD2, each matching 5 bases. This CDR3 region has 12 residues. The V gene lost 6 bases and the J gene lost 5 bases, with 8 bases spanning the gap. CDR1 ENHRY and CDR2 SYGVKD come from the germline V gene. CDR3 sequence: CAIRGTDNEQFF. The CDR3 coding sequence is TGTGCCATCAGGGGGACGGACAATGAGCAGTTCTTC.

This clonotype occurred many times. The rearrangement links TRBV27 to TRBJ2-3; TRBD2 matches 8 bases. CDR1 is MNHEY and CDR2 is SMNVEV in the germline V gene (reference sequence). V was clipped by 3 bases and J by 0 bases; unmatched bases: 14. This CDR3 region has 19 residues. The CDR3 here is CASSFYGGIAGFSTDTQYF. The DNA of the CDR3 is TGTGCCAGCAGTTTCTACGGGGGGATAGCGGGATTTAGCACAGATACGCAGTATTTT.

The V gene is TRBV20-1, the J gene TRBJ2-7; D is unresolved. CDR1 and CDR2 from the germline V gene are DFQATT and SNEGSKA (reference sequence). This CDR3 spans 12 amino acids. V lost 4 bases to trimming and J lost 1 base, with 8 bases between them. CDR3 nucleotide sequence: TGCAGTGCTAAGGGATTTTCCTACGAGCAGTACTTC. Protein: CSAKGFSYEQYF.

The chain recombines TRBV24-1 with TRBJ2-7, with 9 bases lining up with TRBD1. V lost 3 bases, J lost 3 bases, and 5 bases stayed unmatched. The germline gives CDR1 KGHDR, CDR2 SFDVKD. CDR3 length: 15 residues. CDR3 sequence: CATSDPGTGRYEQYF. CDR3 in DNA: TGTGCCACCAGTGATCCCGGGACAGGGCGCTACGAGCAGTACTTC.

The CDR3 protein is CASSPDRGNEQFF. The CDR3 DNA follows: TGTGCCAGCAGCCCGGACAGGGGTAATGAGCAGTTCTTC. The V gene is TRBV7-6, the J gene TRBJ2-1; 9 nucleotides agree with TRBD1. The trim removed 5 bases at V and 7 bases at J, leaving 3 bases unmatched. Looked up from germline, CDR1 is SGHVS and CDR2 is FNYEAQ. The CDR3 is 13 residues long.

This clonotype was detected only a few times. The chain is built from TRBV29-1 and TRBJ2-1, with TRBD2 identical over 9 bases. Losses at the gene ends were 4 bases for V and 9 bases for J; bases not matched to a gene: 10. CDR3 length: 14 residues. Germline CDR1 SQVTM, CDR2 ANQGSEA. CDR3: CSVAPSGAKGEQFF. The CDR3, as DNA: TGCAGCGTTGCCCCTAGCGGGGCGAAGGGTGAGCAGTTCTTC.